The clone carrying this TCR beta chain was counted between two and nine times. Its antigen remains unidentified. This may arise from a read error, as a much more abundant clone is one base away. This entry is derived from a study of blood T cells in healthy people across ages. On the study more broadly: Every two T cells gave about one barcoded beta molecule via template switching.

CDR1 is DFQATT, CDR2 SNEGSKA, per germline (reference sequence). The CDR3 loop spans 16 amino acids. The study, taken as a whole, reports: Higher diversity and more naive CD4+ cells were features of long-lived donors, compared to aged donors.

PCR was performed a second time for about 7 to 11 cycles using a sample-barcoded 5' primer and a J-beta primer mix. TCRdb passed the 5' RACE reads through MiXCR, listing each CDR3 protein once. Of roughly 800,000 distinct CDR3 sequences in the sample, roughly 50% are singletons; the top ten hold 22%. The specimen was blood. The origin of this receptor is a man under 40 in good health. V and J are TRBV20-1 and TRBJ2-1, with 11 nucleotides matching TRBD2. The J call may be mistaken, given a closer DNA end match to TRBJ2-7. CDR3 sequence: CSASLGLAESYNEQYF. The CDR3, as DNA: TGCAGTGCTAGTTTGGGACTAGCGGAGTCCTACAATGAGCAGTACTTC.